These 15 T cell receptor beta chains were sequenced from one sample in a study of control samples from healthy donors and cancer patients. Sequencing used immunoSEQ multiplex PCR; TCRdb keeps in-frame clones, though not all of them. The sample records about 140,000 clones, around 85% being singletons. Source material: blood. The source is a woman aged 25-40 years in good health.

The chain employs TRBV24-1 and TRBJ2-7; 7 nucleotides line up with TRBD2. Germline CDR1 KGHDR, CDR2 SFDVKD. Trimming at V came to 0 bases and at J to 7 bases, leaving 2 bases not matched to a gene. The CDR3 contains 13 residues. The CDR3 DNA follows: TGTGCCACCAGTGATTTGAACGGGGGGGAGCAGTACTTC. It encodes CATSDLNGGEQYF.

The rearrangement joins TRBV7-2 to TRBJ2-2; 12 nucleotides align to TRBD2. This CDR3 has 17 residues. Germline V CDR1 and CDR2: SGHTA, FQGNSA. V dropped 4 bases and J dropped 5; count of bases not matched to a gene: 8. This CDR3 is CASSWGPGTSGTGELFF. The CDR3 DNA follows: TGTGCCAGCAGCTGGGGCCCCGGGACTAGCGGGACCGGGGAGCTGTTTTTT.

The V and J genes are TRBV7-9 and TRBJ2-7, with no clear D. The CDR3 is 13 residues long. CDR1 is SEHNR and CDR2 is FQNEAQ in the germline V gene (reference sequence). Trimming pared 0 bases from V and 4 bases from J, leaving 7 bases between. As DNA, the CDR3 is TGTGCCAGCAGCTTAGCGGGTGGGTACGAGCAGTACTTC. Translating it yields CASSLAGGYEQYF.

The V call is TRBV5-1, the J call TRBJ1-2, with D perhaps TRBD1 (6 bases). Per the germline V gene, CDR1 is SGHRS and CDR2 is YFSETQ. The length of the CDR3 is 13 residues. Trimming left V 4 bases short and J 7 bases short, with 14 bases between. CDR3 coding DNA: TGCGCCAGCAGCGTGGGGGGCAGTTCTGGCTACACCTTC. Its translation is CASSVGGSSGYTF.

This chain connects TRBV27 to TRBJ2-7, with D perhaps assigned TRBD1 or TRBD2 (5 bases each). The germline CDR1 and CDR2 sequences are MNHEY and SMNVEV (reference sequence). The CDR3 is 14 residues long. The V end was cut by 2 bases, the J end by 4 bases, with 12 bases between. The CDR3 region is CASSLTLWGYEQYF. In DNA, the CDR3 is TGTGCCAGCAGTTTAACCCTTTGGGGGTACGAGCAGTACTTC.

Only a few counts were recorded for this clone. The chain combines TRBV29-1 with TRBJ2-1; 11 positions agree with TRBD2. From germline, CDR1 is SQVTM and CDR2 ANQGSEA. After removal of 4 bases from V and 7 bases from J, the junction contained 3 bases not matched to a gene. CDR3 size: 13 residues. In DNA, the CDR3 is TGCAGCGTTGTAGCGGGAGGGCCAAATGAGCAGTTCTTC. Translating it yields CSVVAGGPNEQFF.

V usage is TRBV30 and J usage is TRBJ1-1; unclear D gene. Trimming left V 4 bases short and J 4 bases short, with 10 bases between. The CDR3 runs 12 residues. The V gene's germline CDR1 is GTSNPN and CDR2 SVGIG (reference sequence). The CDR3 coding sequence is TGTGCCTGGATTACACGTGTCACTGAAGCTTTCTTT. This translates into CAWITRVTEAFF. Based on the CDR3 plus reference TRBV30 and TRBJ1-1, the full variable domain is SQTIHQWPATLVQPVGSPLSLECTVEGTSNPNLYWYRQAAGRGLQLLFYSVGIGQISSEVPQNLSASRPQDRQFILSSKKLLLSDSGFYLCAWITRVTEAFFGQGTRLTVV.

The sample holds a few counts of this clone. This chain connects TRBV5-1 to TRBJ1-1; the match to TRBD1 covers 8 bases. V lost 4 bases to trimming and J lost 1 base; unmatched junction nucleotides: 3. The CDR3 is 14 amino acids. Germline V CDR1 and CDR2: SGHRS, YFSETQ. The CDR3 DNA reads TGCGCCAGCAGCCCGGACAGGGCGAACACTGAAGCTTTCTTT. Its translation: CASSPDRANTEAFF.

About this clone itself: Within the sample, other DNA sequences also encode this same CDR3. The rearrangement links TRBV3-1 (or the pseudogene TRBV3-2) to TRBJ1-5; no clear D gene. The CDR3 runs to 13 residues. The germline V gene encodes CDR1 LGHDT and CDR2 YNNKEL (reference sequence). V lost 1 base, J lost 5 bases, and 6 bases lay in between. Here the CDR3 reads CASSQGGDQPQHF. The CDR3 nucleotides are TGTGCCAGCAGCCAAGGTGGTGATCAGCCCCAGCATTTT.

The V call is TRBV29-1, the J call TRBJ1-3; D unclear. Germline V gene lookup returns CDR1 SQVTM and CDR2 ANQGSEA. The V and J ends lost 6 bases and 2 bases respectively, with 11 bases between them. The CDR3 has 13 amino acids. CDR3 nucleotides: TGCAGCGTCGTCTGGTTGACTGGAAACACCATATATTTT. This codes for CSVVWLTGNTIYF.

In this sample, this clone turned up a few times. The chain joins TRBV7-8 to TRBJ1-1; D not resolved. Trimming took off 3 bases at V and 5 bases at J, with 10 bases between the two ends. Germline lookup yields CDR1 SGHVS and CDR2 FQNEAQ. The CDR3 consists of 13 residues. The CDR3, as DNA: TGTGCCAGCAGCTTGGACGGCCGTACTGAAGCTTTCTTT. It specifies CASSLDGRTEAFF.

The chain carries TRBV11-2 and TRBJ2-1; 14 bases align to TRBD2. The germline V gene encodes CDR1 SGHAT and CDR2 FQNNGV. This CDR3 is built from 17 residues. V was pared by 4 bases and J by 6 bases, with 8 bases of the junction left unmatched. The CDR3 bases are TGTGCCAGCAGCTATGGGACTAGCGGGAGAGAGGGCAATGAGCAGTTCTTC. Amino acid sequence: CASSYGTSGREGNEQFF.

V gene TRBV19 combines with J gene TRBJ1-1, with D unresolved. The germline V and J ends were trimmed by 1 base and 2 bases, with 14 bases remaining between them. CDR3 length: 16 amino acids. CDR1 is LNHDA and CDR2 is SQIVND in the germline V gene (reference sequence). The CDR3, as DNA: TGTGCCAGTAGTATAGGCACAGCCTTAATCAACACTGAAGCTTTCTTT. The encoded protein is CASSIGTALINTEAFF.

This clone has a single count. The chain recombines TRBV4-2 with TRBJ1-6, with 7 bases fitting TRBD1. With V trimmed by 0 bases and J by 10 bases, 6 bases remained unmatched. Germline CDR1 and CDR2: LGHNA and YNFKEQ. This CDR3 has 15 amino acids. DNA for the CDR3: TGTGCCAGCAGCCAAGATCCAGGGGGAGGATCACCCCTCCACTTT. Protein sequence: CASSQDPGGGSPLHF.

The chain carries TRBV7-6 and TRBJ2-1; 11 nucleotides agree with TRBD2. The ends lost 4 bases at V and 10 bases at J; junction bases unmatched: 12. CDR1 is SGHVS, CDR2 FNYEAQ, per germline. This CDR3 has 16 amino acids. CDR3: CASSSSTSGGLREQFF. CDR3 nucleotides: TGTGCCAGCAGCTCCTCAACTAGCGGGGGCCTCAGGGAGCAGTTCTTC.